The clone carrying this T cell receptor beta chain was counted only a few times. Its antigen is unidentified. The record originates from a study of persistence of HIV-infected CD4 T cells. Overall study context: The sample holds CD4+ T cells responsive to CMV or HIV-1 Gag.

The stimulus was lysate of CMV-infected fibroblasts, around 11 ug/mL. CD40L/CD69 double-negative CD45RO-high memory CD4+ T cells were collected. Plasma HIV-1 RNA stayed below 50 copies/mL for at least 4 years. Sequencing used immunoSEQ version 4 in survey mode. Template was genomic DNA at about 9.8 ng/uL, with up to roughly 1 ug used per sample. TCRdb keeps only in-frame clones here, not all; method: immunoSEQ multiplex PCR. The sample has roughly 28,000 clones; more than 75% are singletons. Germline CDR1 PRHDT, CDR2 FYEKMQ (reference sequence). The CDR3 length is 15 residues. Trimming removed 5 bases from V and 4 bases from J; junction bases left unmatched: 8. Study outcomes and limitations: CMV- and Gag-responding cells had lower TCRbeta richness than CD3/CD28-responding cells.

This specimen consisted of CD4+ T cells sorted from PBMCs after roughly 17-hour stimulation, obtained from a patient who received antiretroviral therapy. The chain links TRBV13 to TRBJ2-3; the match to TRBD1 covers 8 bases. This receptor was taken from an adult woman with HIV who was CMV-seropositive. CDR3 loop: CASSLGQGRSDTQYF. CDR3 nucleotides: TGTGCCAGCAGCCTCGGACAGGGCCGGTCAGATACGCAGTATTTT. Supplemented by reference TRBV13 and TRBJ2-3, the full variable domain reads AAGVIQSPRHLIKEKRETATLKCYPIPRHDTVYWYQQGPGQDPQFLISFYEKMQSDKGSIPDRFSAQQFSDYHSELNMSSLELGDSALYFCASSLGQGRSDTQYFGPGTRLTVL.